One sample yielded the 31 T cell receptor beta chains listed below, sequenced in a study of cytomegalovirus exposure and HLA in healthy donors. The PCR had 60 Vbeta and 13 Jbeta primers. The method was immunoSEQ multiplex PCR; TCRdb's version includes in-frame clones alone and lacks a portion of them. The table records 110,000 or so clones, about 80% of them present only once. The specimen sequenced was PBMCs. These receptors originate from a young man in good health and CMV-seronegative.

The chain combines TRBV6-7 with TRBJ2-7, with TRBD2 as a possible D gene (6 bases). TRBV6-7 is known as an ORF, though its function is uncertain. V lost 6 bases, J lost 3 bases, and 21 bases lay in between. The CDR3 consists of 16 residues. CDR3 in amino acids: CASRTPSGDSLYEQYF. The CDR3 DNA sequence: TGTGCCAGCAGAACCCCTTCGGGGGACTCACTCTACGAGCAGTACTTC.

The rearrangement joins TRBV10-3 to TRBJ2-3; 11 positions match TRBD2. Trimming at V came to 0 bases and at J to 5 bases, leaving 7 bases not matched to a gene. Germline V gives CDR1 ENHRY, CDR2 SYGVKD. The CDR3 contains 17 residues. For the CDR3, the DNA is TGTGCCATCAGTGAGTCCACTAGCGGGAGAGGGGGAGATACGCAGTATTTT. Protein product: CAISESTSGRGGDTQYF.

V usage is TRBV4-2 and J usage is TRBJ2-7; D possibly corresponds to TRBD2 (5 bases). This CDR3 has 11 amino acids. The germline V gene encodes CDR1 LGHNA and CDR2 YNFKEQ. Trimming pared 6 bases from V and 7 bases from J, leaving 10 bases between. The CDR3 coding sequence is TGTGCCAGCAGTCTGACGGGGGAGCAGTACTTC. Amino acid sequence: CASSLTGEQYF.

The chain combines TRBV5-1 with TRBJ2-6; 9 bases are a match to TRBD1. Trimming cost V 2 bases and J 0 bases; bases outside gene matches: 6. This CDR3 is built from 18 residues. Germline V gene lookup returns CDR1 SGHRS and CDR2 YFSETQ. As DNA, the CDR3 is TGCGCCAGCAGCTTTACGGGACAGGGAAACTCTGGGGCCAACGTCCTGACTTTC. Protein product: CASSFTGQGNSGANVLTF.

The V gene is TRBV5-1, the J gene TRBJ1-4; D is unresolved. V lost 3 bases and J 8 bases, leaving 17 bases between the germline ends. CDR1 is SGHRS, CDR2 YFSETQ, per germline. This CDR3 contains 15 residues. The DNA of the CDR3 is TGCGCCAGCAGCTATTCCACCGAACTGCGAGAAAAACTGTTTTTT. Translation: CASSYSTELREKLFF. Based on the CDR3 plus reference TRBV5-1 and TRBJ1-4, the full variable domain is KAGVTQTPRYLIKTRGQQVTLSCSPISGHRSVSWYQQTPGQGLQFLFEYFSETQRNKGNFPGRFSGRQFSNSRSEMNVSTLELGDSALYLCASSYSTELREKLFFGSGTQLSVL.

The V call is TRBV7-2, the J call TRBJ1-1, with TRBD1 matching 7 bases. With V trimmed by 5 bases and J by 4 bases, 7 bases remained unmatched. The CDR3 is 14 amino acids. Germline values: CDR1 SGHTA, CDR2 FQGNSA. In DNA, the CDR3 is TGTGCCAGCAGCCCGGGACAGTGGGGCACTGAAGCTTTCTTT. It encodes CASSPGQWGTEAFF. The complete variable domain, with remaining parts taken from reference TRBV7-2 and TRBJ1-1, reads GAGVSQSPSNKVTEKGKDVELRCDPISGHTALYWYRQSLGQGLEFLIYFQGNSAPDKSGLPSDRFSAERTGGSVSTLTIQRTQQEDSAVYLCASSPGQWGTEAFFGQGTRLTVV.

CDR3 in amino acids: CASRGTGVAKTQYF. CDR3 bases: TGTGCCAGCAGGGGGACAGGGGTGGCGAAGACCCAGTACTTC. This chain joins TRBV28 and TRBJ2-5, with 10 bases matching TRBD1. CDR1 is MDHEN, CDR2 SYDVKM, per germline. The CDR3 covers 14 residues. With 6 bases clipped from V and 6 bases from J, the junction kept 7 bases outside the gene matches. Together with reference TRBV28 and TRBJ2-5, the CDR3 gives the full variable domain: DVKVTQSSRYLVKRTGEKVFLECVQDMDHENMFWYRQDPGLGLRLIYFSYDVKMKEKGDIPEGYSVSREKKERFSLILESASTNQTSMYLCASRGTGVAKTQYFGPGTRLLVL.

The chain uses TRBV30 and TRBJ1-1; tentatively, D is TRBD1 (6 bases). Germline CDR1 is GTSNPN and CDR2 is SVGIG (reference sequence). The V and J ends lost 0 bases and 1 base respectively, with 12 bases between them. This CDR3 spans 15 amino acids. The CDR3 DNA is TGTGCCTGGAGTGTACTAGTGACAGGGAACACTGAAGCTTTCTTT. This codes for CAWSVLVTGNTEAFF.

The rearrangement uses TRBV5-5 and TRBJ1-4, with TRBD1 as a possible D gene (5 bases). There are 13 residues in the CDR3. V was clipped by 9 bases and J by 5 bases, with 14 bases between them. Germline lookup yields CDR1 SGHKS and CDR2 YYEKEE (reference sequence). CDR3 DNA: TGTGCCACCGCCCGACAGAGAAATGAAAAACTGTTTTTT. It specifies CATARQRNEKLFF.

This clone has a handful of counts. Sequence at one end of the junction differs from germline and may be a read error. The chain is built from TRBV6-5 and TRBJ1-2; possibly TRBD1 for D (6 bases). The CDR3 extends over 12 amino acids. Germline CDR1 reads MNHEY; CDR2 reads SVGAGI. In DNA form, the CDR3 reads TGTGCCAGCAGTTACTCGATAGGGGGTTGGTCCTTC. Protein sequence: CASSYSIGGWSF.

This rearrangement joins TRBV2 to TRBJ2-1; D perhaps matches TRBD2 (5 bases). The CDR3 spans 18 residues. V was clipped by 4 bases and J by 2 bases, with 21 bases between them. Germline loops: CDR1 SNHLY, CDR2 FYNNEI. CDR3 protein: CASSAYLLGDMPYNEQFF. CDR3 in DNA: TGTGCCAGCAGTGCTTATTTGTTGGGAGACATGCCCTACAATGAGCAGTTCTTC. Full variable domain (remainder filled in from reference TRBV2 and TRBJ2-1): EPEVTQTPSHQVTQMGQEVILRCVPISNHLYFYWYRQILGQKVEFLVSFYNNEISEKSEIFDDQFSVERPDGSNFTLKIRSTKLEDSAMYFCASSAYLLGDMPYNEQFFGPGTRLTVL.

This chain links TRBV30 with TRBJ1-4, with 9 bases that match TRBD1. The CDR3 loop spans 15 amino acids. V shed 1 base and J 6 bases; nucleotides not matched to a gene: 6. In germline, CDR1 is GTSNPN, CDR2 SVGIG (reference sequence). In DNA, the CDR3 is TGTGCCTGGAGTGGGGGGGGACAGGGCTATGAAAAACTGTTTTTT. It translates to CAWSGGGQGYEKLFF. The full variable domain, rest sourced from reference TRBV30 and TRBJ1-4, is SQTIHQWPATLVQPVGSPLSLECTVEGTSNPNLYWYRQAAGRGLQLLFYSVGIGQISSEVPQNLSASRPQDRQFILSSKKLLLSDSGFYLCAWSGGGQGYEKLFFGSGTQLSVL.

J is TRBJ2-7 and V is TRBV7-2; a weak D match, TRBD1 (5 bases). The germline V gene encodes CDR1 SGHTA and CDR2 FQGNSA. This CDR3 contains 12 residues. Trimming pared 6 bases from V and 9 bases from J, leaving 15 bases between. DNA for the CDR3: TGTGCCAGCAGGTCCCCAGGGTTCGGGCAGTACTTC. It encodes CASRSPGFGQYF. The full variable domain, completed using reference TRBV7-2 and TRBJ2-7, is GAGVSQSPSNKVTEKGKDVELRCDPISGHTALYWYRQSLGQGLEFLIYFQGNSAPDKSGLPSDRFSAERTGGSVSTLTIQRTQQEDSAVYLCASRSPGFGQYFGPGTRLTVT.

CDR3 residues: CASSRVEQYF. CDR3 DNA: TGTGCCAGCTCGCGGGTCGAGCAGTACTTC. The V gene is TRBV28, the J gene TRBJ2-7, with D perhaps TRBD2 (5 bases). The CDR3 loop spans 10 amino acids. V was trimmed by 8 bases and J by 6 bases, leaving 8 bases between them. The germline V gene has CDR1 MDHEN and CDR2 SYDVKM.

This clone was recorded only once. The V gene is TRBV27, the J gene TRBJ2-3; a possible D gene is TRBD1 (6 bases). CDR1 is MNHEY, CDR2 SMNVEV, per germline (reference sequence). The CDR3 has 11 amino acids. Trimming pared 7 bases from V and 6 bases from J, leaving 8 bases between. CDR3 coding DNA: TGTGCCAGCAAAAGGGGGGATACGCAGTATTTT. Its translation is CASKRGDTQYF.

The genes are TRBV19 and TRBJ2-2, with a weak D call TRBD1 (5 bases). Germline V gene lookup returns CDR1 LNHDA and CDR2 SQIVND (reference sequence). Trimming pared 4 bases from V and 7 bases from J, leaving 13 bases between. The CDR3 has 14 residues. The CDR3 DNA reads as TGTGCCAGTAGTAACCTAGGGGTCGGCGGGGAGCTGTTTTTT. Translating gives CASSNLGVGGELFF.

This chain joins TRBV5-1 and TRBJ2-1; 8 nucleotides agree with TRBD1. The CDR3 has 15 amino acids. Germline lookup yields CDR1 SGHRS and CDR2 YFSETQ. The V and J ends lost 4 bases and 2 bases, in that order; junction bases with no gene match: 5. The CDR3 DNA reads TGCGCCAGCAGCCCACTGGGACAGGCCTACAATGAGCAGTTCTTC. Protein sequence: CASSPLGQAYNEQFF.

The chain recombines TRBV6-5 with TRBJ1-6, with TRBD1 as a possible D gene (6 bases). The V gene lost 6 bases and the J gene lost 7 bases, with 16 bases spanning the gap. The CDR3 consists of 15 residues. From germline, CDR1 is MNHEY and CDR2 SVGAGI. CDR3 nucleotide sequence: TGTGCCAGCAGCTTGGGGGGGGCGGAAAATTCACCCCTCCACTTT. It codes for CASSLGGAENSPLHF.

The genes are TRBV18 and TRBJ1-6; TRBD1 is a possible D gene (6 bases). The CDR3 contains 13 residues. CDR1 KGHSH and CDR2 LQKENI come from the germline V gene. Deletions cut 3 bases from V and 7 bases from J, with 7 bases between. The CDR3 DNA follows: TGTGCCAGCTCACCCCAGGGGAATTCACCCCTCCACTTT. Translated, it gives CASSPQGNSPLHF.

The chain is built from TRBV15 and TRBJ2-1, with TRBD1 matching 7 bases. The CDR3 covers 17 residues. V was pared by 3 bases and J by 3 bases, with 11 bases of the junction left unmatched. Germline lookup yields CDR1 LNHNV and CDR2 YYDKDF (reference sequence). This CDR3 reads CATSRVPTGKSYNEQFF. DNA for the CDR3: TGTGCCACCAGCAGGGTACCGACAGGGAAAAGCTACAATGAGCAGTTCTTC.

This clone was seen once. The rearrangement links TRBV6-4 to TRBJ2-2; D remains ambiguous. The V end was cut by 0 bases, the J end by 4 bases, with 9 bases between. Germline-derived CDR1 and CDR2 are MRHNA and SNTAGT. The CDR3 consists of 15 residues. The CDR3 DNA is TGTGCCAGCAGTGACTCGAGTCGTAGCACCGGGGAGCTGTTTTTT. Translated: CASSDSSRSTGELFF.

The chain recombines TRBV2 with TRBJ2-5; unclear D gene. The CDR3 consists of 18 residues. V dropped 0 bases and J dropped 2 bases, with 19 bases sitting between them. Germline-derived CDR1 and CDR2 are SNHLY and FYNNEI. The CDR3 region is CASSEALRVYTPQETQYF. The CDR3 nucleotides are TGTGCCAGCAGTGAAGCGCTTCGGGTCTATACTCCTCAAGAGACCCAGTACTTC.

The chain has TRBV11-2 and TRBJ1-3; no firm D call. The CDR3 has 12 residues. Germline V gene data show CDR1 as SGHAT and CDR2 as FQNNGV. V lost 5 bases and J 8 bases, leaving 10 bases between the germline ends. This CDR3 reads CASSLSRDTIYF. CDR3 DNA: TGTGCCAGCAGCCTCTCTCGGGACACCATATATTTT.

The genes are TRBV7-2 and TRBJ1-2; a possible D gene is TRBD1 (5 bases). V was clipped by 1 base and J by 1 base, with 7 bases between them. This CDR3 comprises 14 residues. From germline, CDR1 is SGHTA and CDR2 FQGNSA. The CDR3 spells CASSLVGGNYGYTF. DNA of the CDR3: TGTGCCAGCAGCTTAGTGGGGGGTAACTATGGCTACACCTTC.

This clone showed up just a few times. The V gene is TRBV6-1, the J gene TRBJ1-1; possible D gene TRBD1, 6 bases. The germline V gene has CDR1 MNHNS and CDR2 SASEGT. V was clipped by 4 bases and J by 3 bases, with 15 bases between them. The CDR3 runs to 15 residues. As DNA, the CDR3 is TGTGCCAGCAGTGGATCAGGGGTAGGGTACACTGAAGCTTTCTTT. Protein: CASSGSGVGYTEAFF.

The CDR3 DNA is TGCGCCAGCAGCTCGGGGACTAGCGGGAGGGAGACCCAGTACTTC. Protein: CASSSGTSGRETQYF. V and J are TRBV5-1 and TRBJ2-5, with TRBD2 matching over 15 bases. J lost 5 bases, V lost 3 bases, and 2 bases had no gene match. Germline CDR1 SGHRS, CDR2 YFSETQ. The CDR3 length is 15 residues.

J is TRBJ1-5 and V is TRBV7-2; no firm D call. V lost 1 base to trimming and J lost 5 bases, with 12 bases between them. Per germline, CDR1 SGHTA and CDR2 FQGNSA. The CDR3 runs 15 residues. CDR3 protein: CASSLDVGPYQPQHF. The CDR3 coding sequence is TGTGCCAGCAGCTTAGATGTTGGGCCGTATCAGCCCCAGCATTTT.

The V call is TRBV19, the J call TRBJ1-1, with 8 bases aligning to TRBD1. V trimming: 6 bases; J trimming: 5 bases; junction bases outside the gene matches: 11. Germline CDR1 is LNHDA and CDR2 is SQIVND (reference sequence). The CDR3 extends over 15 amino acids. CDR3 region: CASSDIGQGGTEAFF. CDR3 DNA: TGTGCCAGTAGCGACATTGGACAGGGTGGAACTGAAGCTTTCTTT. Full variable domain (missing parts from reference TRBV19 and TRBJ1-1): DGGITQSPKYLFRKEGQNVTLSCEQNLNHDAMYWYRQDPGQGLRLIYYSQIVNDFQKGDIAEGYSVSREKKESFPLTVTSAQKNPTAFYLCASSDIGQGGTEAFFGQGTRLTVV.

The genes are TRBV7-6 and TRBJ1-1; D remains unclear. Germline CDR1 reads SGHVS; CDR2 reads FNYEAQ. Deletions cut 1 base from V and 0 bases from J, with 3 bases between. This CDR3 has 13 residues. The chain's CDR3 is CASSLDMNTEAFF. In DNA, the CDR3 is TGTGCCAGCAGCTTAGACATGAACACTGAAGCTTTCTTT.

This chain uses TRBV19 with TRBJ2-7; 7 bases fit TRBD2. V lost 3 bases, J lost 2 bases, and 7 bases stayed unmatched. The length of the CDR3 is 15 residues. Germline CDR1 is LNHDA and CDR2 is SQIVND (reference sequence). CDR3 region: CASSMPGLGTYEQYF. As DNA, the CDR3 is TGTGCCAGTAGTATGCCAGGACTAGGTACCTACGAGCAGTACTTC.

The chain joins TRBV9 to TRBJ2-7; possible D gene TRBD1, 6 bases. Trimming pared 3 bases from V and 7 bases from J, leaving 17 bases between. The CDR3 has 14 residues. CDR1 is SGDLS, CDR2 YYNGEE, per germline. Here the CDR3 DNA reads TGTGCCAGCAGCGATATGACAGGTAACAATGAGCAGTACTTC. Encoded protein: CASSDMTGNNEQYF.